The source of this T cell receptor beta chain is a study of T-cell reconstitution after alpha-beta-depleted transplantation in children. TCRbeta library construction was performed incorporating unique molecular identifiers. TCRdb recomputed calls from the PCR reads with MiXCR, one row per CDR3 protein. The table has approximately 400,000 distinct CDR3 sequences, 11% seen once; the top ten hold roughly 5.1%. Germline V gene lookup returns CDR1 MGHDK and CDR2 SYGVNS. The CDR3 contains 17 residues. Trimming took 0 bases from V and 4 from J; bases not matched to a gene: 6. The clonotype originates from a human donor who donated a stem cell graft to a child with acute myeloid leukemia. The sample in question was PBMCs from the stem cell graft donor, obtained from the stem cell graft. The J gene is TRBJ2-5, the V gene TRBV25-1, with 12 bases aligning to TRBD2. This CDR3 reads CASSEYRTSGARETQYF. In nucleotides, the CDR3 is TGTGCCAGCAGTGAATATAGGACTAGCGGGGCACGAGAGACCCAGTACTTC.